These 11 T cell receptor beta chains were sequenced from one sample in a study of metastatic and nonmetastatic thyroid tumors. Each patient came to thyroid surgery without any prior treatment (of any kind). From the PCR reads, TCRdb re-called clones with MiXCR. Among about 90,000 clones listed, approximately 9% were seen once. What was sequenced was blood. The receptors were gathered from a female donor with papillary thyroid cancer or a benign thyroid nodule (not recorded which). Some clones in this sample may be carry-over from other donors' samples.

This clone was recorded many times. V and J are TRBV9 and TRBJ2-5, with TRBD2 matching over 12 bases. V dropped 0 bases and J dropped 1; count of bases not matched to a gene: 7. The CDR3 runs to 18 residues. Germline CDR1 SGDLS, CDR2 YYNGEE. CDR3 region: CASSVGGKTSGGQETQYF. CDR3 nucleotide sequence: TGTGCCAGCAGCGTAGGGGGGAAGACTAGCGGGGGCCAAGAGACCCAGTACTTC.

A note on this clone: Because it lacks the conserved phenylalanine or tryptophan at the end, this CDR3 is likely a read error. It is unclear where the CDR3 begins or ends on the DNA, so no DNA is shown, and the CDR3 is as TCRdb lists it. CDR3: CAGAGIAGGTV. V is TRBV7-2 and J is TRBJ2-6; no check of the table's D call, TRBD2, against the DNA was made. Germline values: CDR1 SGHTA, CDR2 FQGNSA. The CDR3 totals 11 residues, both ends included.

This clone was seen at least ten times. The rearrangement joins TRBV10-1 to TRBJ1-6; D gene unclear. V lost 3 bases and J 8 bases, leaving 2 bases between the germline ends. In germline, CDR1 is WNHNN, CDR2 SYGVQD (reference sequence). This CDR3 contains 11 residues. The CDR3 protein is CASSDYSPLHF. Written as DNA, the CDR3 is TGCGCCAGCAGTGACTATTCACCCCTCCACTTT.

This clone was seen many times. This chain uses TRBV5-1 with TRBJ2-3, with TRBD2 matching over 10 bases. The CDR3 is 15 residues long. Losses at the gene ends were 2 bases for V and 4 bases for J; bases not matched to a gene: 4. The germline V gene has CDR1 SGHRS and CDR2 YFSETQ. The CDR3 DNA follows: TGCGCCAGCAGCTTAGCGGGGGGGCCCGCAGATACGCAGTATTTT. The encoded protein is CASSLAGGPADTQYF.

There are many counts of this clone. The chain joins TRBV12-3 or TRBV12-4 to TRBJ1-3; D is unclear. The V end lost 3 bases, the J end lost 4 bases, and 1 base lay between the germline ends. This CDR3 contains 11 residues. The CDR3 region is CASSFGNTIYF. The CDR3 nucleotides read TGTGCCAGCAGTTTCGGAAACACCATATATTTT.

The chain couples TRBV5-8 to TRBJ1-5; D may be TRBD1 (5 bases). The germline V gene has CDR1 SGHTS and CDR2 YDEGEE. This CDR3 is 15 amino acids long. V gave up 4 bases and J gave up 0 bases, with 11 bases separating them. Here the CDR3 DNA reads TGTGCCAGCAGCCTGCGGGGGACTAGCAATCAGCCCCAGCATTTT. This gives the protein CASSLRGTSNQPQHF.

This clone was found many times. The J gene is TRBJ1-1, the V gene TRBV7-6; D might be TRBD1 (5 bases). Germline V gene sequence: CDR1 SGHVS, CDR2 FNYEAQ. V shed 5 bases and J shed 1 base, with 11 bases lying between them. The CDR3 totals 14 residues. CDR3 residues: CASSRSGGNTEAFF. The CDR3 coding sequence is TGTGCCAGCAGCCGGAGTGGGGGGAACACTGAAGCTTTCTTT. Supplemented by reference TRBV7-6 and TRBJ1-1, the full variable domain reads GAGVSQSPRYKVTKRGQDVALRCDPISGHVSLYWYRQALGQGPEFLTYFNYEAQQDKSGLPNDRFSAERPEGSISTLTIQRTEQRDSAMYRCASSRSGGNTEAFFGQGTRLTVV.

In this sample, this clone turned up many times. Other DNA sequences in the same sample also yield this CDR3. The CDR3 DNA sequence: TGTGCCAGCAGCCCGGGACAGCTAACGTACAATGAGCAGTTCTTC. Translating gives CASSPGQLTYNEQFF. This rearrangement joins TRBV27 to TRBJ2-1; 7 nucleotides align to TRBD1. The CDR3 spans 15 residues. V shed 6 bases, J shed 4 bases, and the junction held 9 bases outside the gene matches. CDR1 and CDR2 (germline): MNHEY, SMNVEV (reference sequence).

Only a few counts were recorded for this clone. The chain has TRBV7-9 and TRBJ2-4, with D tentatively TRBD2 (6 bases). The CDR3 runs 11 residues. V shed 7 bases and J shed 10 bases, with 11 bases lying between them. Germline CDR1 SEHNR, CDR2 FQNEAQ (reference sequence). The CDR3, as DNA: TGTGCCAGCACCCCGGGGGATATTCAGTACTTC. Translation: CASTPGDIQYF. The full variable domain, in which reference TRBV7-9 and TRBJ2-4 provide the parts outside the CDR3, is DTGVSQNPRHKITKRGQNVTFRCDPISEHNRLYWYRQTLGQGPEFLTYFQNEAQLEKSRLLSDRFSAERPKGSFSTLEIQRTEQGDSAMYLCASTPGDIQYFGAGTRLSVL.

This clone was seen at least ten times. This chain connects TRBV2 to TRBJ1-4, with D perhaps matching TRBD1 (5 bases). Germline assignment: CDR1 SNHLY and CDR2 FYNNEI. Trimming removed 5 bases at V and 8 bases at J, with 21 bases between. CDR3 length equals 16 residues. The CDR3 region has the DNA TGTGCCAGCAGTACCAGTGCCGGGATCGGGGGGGAAAAACTGTTTTTT. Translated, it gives CASSTSAGIGGEKLFF.

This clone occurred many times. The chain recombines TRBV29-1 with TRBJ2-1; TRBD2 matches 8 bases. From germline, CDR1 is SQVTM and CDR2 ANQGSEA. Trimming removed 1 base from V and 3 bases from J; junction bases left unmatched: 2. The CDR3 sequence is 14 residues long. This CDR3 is CSVEGAGVYNEQFF. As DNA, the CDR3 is TGCAGCGTTGAAGGAGCGGGGGTCTACAATGAGCAGTTCTTC.